Presented here are 4 T cell receptor beta chains from one specimen sequenced in a study of shared clonotypes between healthy human individuals. TCRdb's copy holds only in-frame clones and misses some; the assay was immunoSEQ multiplex PCR. The repertoire includes a few million clones, around nine tenths of them detected once, and about 0.13% sits in the top ten. Material for sequencing was naive CD4+ T cells sorted from blood. Specified subset: CD45RA+ positively selected. The receptors were sampled from a man in his late teens or twenties in good health.

This chain connects TRBV7-6 to TRBJ2-1, with 11 bases lining up with TRBD2. Trimming cost V 4 bases and J 3 bases; bases outside gene matches: 8. Germline values: CDR1 SGHVS, CDR2 FNYEAQ. CDR3 length: 17 residues. The CDR3 DNA reads TGTGCCAGCAGCTCGGGACTAGCGGTGGACATCTACAATGAGCAGTTCTTC. This translates into CASSSGLAVDIYNEQFF. The whole variable domain, remainder taken from reference TRBV7-6 and TRBJ2-1, is GAGVSQSPRYKVTKRGQDVALRCDPISGHVSLYWYRQALGQGPEFLTYFNYEAQQDKSGLPNDRFSAERPEGSISTLTIQRTEQRDSAMYRCASSSGLAVDIYNEQFFGPGTRLTVL.

As to this clone: The sample contains more than one DNA sequence encoding this CDR3. The V call is TRBV5-4, the J call TRBJ2-7; 7 bases align to TRBD1. V trimming: 4 bases; J trimming: 0 bases; junction bases outside the gene matches: 7. The CDR3 runs 15 residues. In germline, CDR1 is SGHNT, CDR2 YYREEE (reference sequence). The CDR3 DNA sequence: TGTGCCAGCAGCCCCGACAGGGCGAGCTCCTACGAGCAGTACTTC. This encodes CASSPDRASSYEQYF.

The genes are TRBV30 and TRBJ2-7; 7 nucleotides line up with TRBD2. The germline V gene has CDR1 GTSNPN and CDR2 SVGIG (reference sequence). Trimming took 2 bases from V and 0 from J; bases not matched to a gene: 4. This CDR3 has 14 amino acids. CDR3 region: CAWSLAGSSYEQYF. The CDR3 DNA is TGTGCCTGGAGTTTAGCGGGTTCCTCCTACGAGCAGTACTTC.

The chain carries TRBV4-1 and TRBJ2-1, with D maybe TRBD1 (5 bases). Trimming took 2 bases from V and 2 from J, leaving 13 bases between them. CDR1 and CDR2 (germline): MGHRA, YSYEKL. This CDR3 comprises 16 residues. The CDR3 spells CASSQLGRGTYNEQFF. In DNA, the CDR3 is TGCGCCAGCAGCCAATTGGGAAGGGGAACCTACAATGAGCAGTTCTTC.